Given below is one TCR beta chain in context. Its cognate antigen is unknown. RNA was extracted with the RNeasy kit, and a quantity of roughly 0.5 to 1 ug was reverse transcribed using random hexamers. MiXCR, applied by TCRdb to the immunoSEQ multiplex PCR reads, yields one record per CDR3 protein. This sample yields a few hundred thousand distinct CDR3 sequences, of which about 95% are seen a single time; 0.085% to 0.095% belongs to the top ten. Sequencing of TCR beta drew on CD8+ and CD4+ T cells from blood. TEMRA cells were FACS-enriched, with CD8+ and CD4+ T cells isolated negatively. This specimen belongs to a study of CD8 T cells in Susac syndrome. Study-level findings and limits: The study admitted that it had a relatively small number of individuals in its TCR sequencing and HLA analysis.

The source is a human donor with multiple sclerosis. Material: CD4+ T cells from PBMCs.

CDR3 DNA sequence: TGTGCCAGCCTAAGGGGGGGTGGCACCGGGGAGCTGTTTTTT. It is translated as CASLRGGGTGELFF. The chain is built from TRBV3-1 and TRBJ2-2, with TRBD2 as a possible D gene (7 bases). Germline values: CDR1 LGHDT, CDR2 YNNKEL (reference sequence). There are 14 residues in the CDR3. The V end lost 8 bases, the J end lost 4 bases, and 14 bases lay between the germline ends.